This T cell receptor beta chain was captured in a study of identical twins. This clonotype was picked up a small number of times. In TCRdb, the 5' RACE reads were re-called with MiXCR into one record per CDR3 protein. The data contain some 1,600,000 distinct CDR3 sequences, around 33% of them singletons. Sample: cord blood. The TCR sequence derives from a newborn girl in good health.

CDR3 amino acids: CASQQRGGSYNEQFF. Here the CDR3 DNA reads TGTGCCAGCCAGCAGCGGGGGGGCTCCTACAATGAGCAGTTCTTC. The J gene is TRBJ2-1, the V gene TRBV19; 10 bases line up with TRBD2. Per the germline V gene, CDR1 is LNHDA and CDR2 is SQIVND (reference sequence). After removal of 9 bases from V and 0 bases from J, the junction contained 5 bases not matched to a gene. The length of the CDR3 is 15 residues.